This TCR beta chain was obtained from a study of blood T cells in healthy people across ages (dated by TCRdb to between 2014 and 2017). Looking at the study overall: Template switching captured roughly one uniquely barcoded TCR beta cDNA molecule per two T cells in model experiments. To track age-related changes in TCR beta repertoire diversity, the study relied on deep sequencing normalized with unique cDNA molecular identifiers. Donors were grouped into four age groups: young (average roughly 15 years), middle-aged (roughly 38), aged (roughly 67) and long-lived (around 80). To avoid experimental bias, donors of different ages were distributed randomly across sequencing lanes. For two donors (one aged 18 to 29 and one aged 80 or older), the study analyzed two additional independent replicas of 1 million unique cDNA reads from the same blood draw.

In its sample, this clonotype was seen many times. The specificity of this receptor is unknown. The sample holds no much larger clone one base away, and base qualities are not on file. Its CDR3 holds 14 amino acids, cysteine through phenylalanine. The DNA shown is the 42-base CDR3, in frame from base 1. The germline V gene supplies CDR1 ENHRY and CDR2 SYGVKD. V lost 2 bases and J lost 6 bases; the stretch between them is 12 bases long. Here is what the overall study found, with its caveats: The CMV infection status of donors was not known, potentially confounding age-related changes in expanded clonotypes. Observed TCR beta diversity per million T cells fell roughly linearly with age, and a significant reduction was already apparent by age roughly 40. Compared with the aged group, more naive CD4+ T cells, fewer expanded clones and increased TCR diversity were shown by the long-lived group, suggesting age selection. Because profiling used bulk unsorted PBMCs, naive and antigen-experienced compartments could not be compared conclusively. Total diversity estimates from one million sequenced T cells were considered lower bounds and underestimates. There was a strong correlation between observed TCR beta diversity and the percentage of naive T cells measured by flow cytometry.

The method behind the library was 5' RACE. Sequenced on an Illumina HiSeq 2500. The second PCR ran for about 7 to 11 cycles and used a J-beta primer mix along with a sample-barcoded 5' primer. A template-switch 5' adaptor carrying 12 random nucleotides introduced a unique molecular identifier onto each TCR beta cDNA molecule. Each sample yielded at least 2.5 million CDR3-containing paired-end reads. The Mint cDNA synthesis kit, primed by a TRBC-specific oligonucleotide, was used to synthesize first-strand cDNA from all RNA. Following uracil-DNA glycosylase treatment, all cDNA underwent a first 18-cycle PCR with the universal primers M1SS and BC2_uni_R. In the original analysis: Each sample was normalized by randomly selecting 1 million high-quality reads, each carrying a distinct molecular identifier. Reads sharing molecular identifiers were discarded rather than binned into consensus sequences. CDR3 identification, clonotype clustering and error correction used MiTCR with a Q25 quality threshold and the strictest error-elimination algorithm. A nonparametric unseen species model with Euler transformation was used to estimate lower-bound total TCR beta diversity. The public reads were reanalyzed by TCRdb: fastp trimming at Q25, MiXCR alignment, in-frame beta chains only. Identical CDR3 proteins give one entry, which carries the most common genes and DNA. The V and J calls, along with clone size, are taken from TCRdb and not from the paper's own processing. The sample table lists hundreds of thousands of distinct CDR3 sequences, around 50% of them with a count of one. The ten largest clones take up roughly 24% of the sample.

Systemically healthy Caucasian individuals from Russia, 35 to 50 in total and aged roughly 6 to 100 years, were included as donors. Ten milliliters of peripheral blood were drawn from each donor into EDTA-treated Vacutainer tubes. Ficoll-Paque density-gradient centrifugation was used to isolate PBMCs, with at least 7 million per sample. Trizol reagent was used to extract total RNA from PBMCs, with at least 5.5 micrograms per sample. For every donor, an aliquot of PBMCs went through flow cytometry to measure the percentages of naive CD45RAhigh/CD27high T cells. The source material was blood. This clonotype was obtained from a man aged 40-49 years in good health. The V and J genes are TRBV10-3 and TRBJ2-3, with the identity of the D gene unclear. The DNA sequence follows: TGTGCCATCAGTGAGGGGAACAGAGGCGATACGCAGTATTTT. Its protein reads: CAISEGNRGDTQYF.